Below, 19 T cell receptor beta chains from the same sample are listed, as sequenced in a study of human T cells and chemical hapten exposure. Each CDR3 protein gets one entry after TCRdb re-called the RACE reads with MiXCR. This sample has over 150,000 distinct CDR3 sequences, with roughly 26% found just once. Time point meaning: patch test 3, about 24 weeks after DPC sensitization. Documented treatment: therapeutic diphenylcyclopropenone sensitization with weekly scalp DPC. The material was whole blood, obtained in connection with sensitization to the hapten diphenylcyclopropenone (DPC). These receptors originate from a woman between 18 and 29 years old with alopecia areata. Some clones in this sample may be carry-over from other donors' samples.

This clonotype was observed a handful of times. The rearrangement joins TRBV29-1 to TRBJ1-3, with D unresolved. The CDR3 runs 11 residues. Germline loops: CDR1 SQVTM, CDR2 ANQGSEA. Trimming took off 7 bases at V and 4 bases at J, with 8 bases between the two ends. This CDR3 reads CSGRQGNTIYF. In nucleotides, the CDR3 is TGCAGCGGGCGTCAGGGAAACACCATATATTTT.

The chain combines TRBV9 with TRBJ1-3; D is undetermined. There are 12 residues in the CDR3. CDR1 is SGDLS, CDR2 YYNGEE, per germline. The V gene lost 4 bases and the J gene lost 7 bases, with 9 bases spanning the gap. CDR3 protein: CASSLSSNTIYF. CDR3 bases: TGTGCCAGCAGCCTGTCCTCGAACACCATATATTTT.

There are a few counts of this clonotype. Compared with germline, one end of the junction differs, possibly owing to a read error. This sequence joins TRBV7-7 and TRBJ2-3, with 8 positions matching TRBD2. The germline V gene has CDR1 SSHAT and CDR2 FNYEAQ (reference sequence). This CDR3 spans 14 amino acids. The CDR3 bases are TGTGCTAGCAGTAGCGGGACTAGCACAGATACGCAGTATTTT. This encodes CASSSGTSTDTQYF.

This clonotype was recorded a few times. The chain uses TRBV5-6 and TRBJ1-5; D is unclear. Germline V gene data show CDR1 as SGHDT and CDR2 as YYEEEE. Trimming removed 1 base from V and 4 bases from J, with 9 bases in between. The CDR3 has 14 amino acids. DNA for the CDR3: TGTGCCAGCAGCTTGACACGGATTAATCAGCCCCAGCATTTT. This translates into CASSLTRINQPQHF.

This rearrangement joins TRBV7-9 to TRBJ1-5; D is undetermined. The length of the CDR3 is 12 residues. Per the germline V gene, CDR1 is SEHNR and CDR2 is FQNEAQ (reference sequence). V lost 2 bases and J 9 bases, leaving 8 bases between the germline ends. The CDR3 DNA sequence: TGTGCCAGCAGCTTAAACAAGGGGCCCCAGCATTTT. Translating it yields CASSLNKGPQHF.

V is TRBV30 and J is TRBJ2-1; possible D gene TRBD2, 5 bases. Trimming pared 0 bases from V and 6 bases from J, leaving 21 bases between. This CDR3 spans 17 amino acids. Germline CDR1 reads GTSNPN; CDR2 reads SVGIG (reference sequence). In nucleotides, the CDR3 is TGTGCCTGGAGTGTACGGTTCGGGGTCCGACGAGTCAATGAGCAGTTCTTC. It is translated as CAWSVRFGVRRVNEQFF. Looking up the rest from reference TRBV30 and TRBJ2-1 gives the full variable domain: SQTIHQWPATLVQPVGSPLSLECTVEGTSNPNLYWYRQAAGRGLQLLFYSVGIGQISSEVPQNLSASRPQDRQFILSSKKLLLSDSGFYLCAWSVRFGVRRVNEQFFGPGTRLTVL.

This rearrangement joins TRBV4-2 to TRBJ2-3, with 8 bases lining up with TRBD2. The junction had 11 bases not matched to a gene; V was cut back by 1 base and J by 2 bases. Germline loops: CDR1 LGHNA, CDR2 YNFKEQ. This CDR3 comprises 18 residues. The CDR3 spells CASSQVKGTSQHTDTQYF. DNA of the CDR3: TGTGCCAGCAGCCAAGTTAAGGGGACTAGTCAGCACACAGATACGCAGTATTTT.

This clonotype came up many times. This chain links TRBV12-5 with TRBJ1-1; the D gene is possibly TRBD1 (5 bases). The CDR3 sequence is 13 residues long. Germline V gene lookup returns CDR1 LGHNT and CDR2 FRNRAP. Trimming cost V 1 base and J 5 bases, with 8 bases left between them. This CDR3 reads CASGLGPGTEAFF. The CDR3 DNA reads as TGTGCTAGTGGTTTGGGGCCAGGGACTGAAGCTTTCTTT. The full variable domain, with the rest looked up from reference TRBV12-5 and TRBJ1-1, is DARVTQTPRHKVTEMGQEVTMRCQPILGHNTVFWYRQTMMQGLELLAYFRNRAPLDDSGMPKDRFSAEMPDATLATLKIQPSEPRDSAVYFCASGLGPGTEAFFGQGTRLTVV.

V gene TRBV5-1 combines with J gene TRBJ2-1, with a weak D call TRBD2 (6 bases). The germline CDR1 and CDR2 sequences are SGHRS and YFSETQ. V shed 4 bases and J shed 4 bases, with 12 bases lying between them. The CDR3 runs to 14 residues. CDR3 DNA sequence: TGCGCCAGCAGCGTGGCTAGCGTTTACAATGAGCAGTTCTTC. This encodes CASSVASVYNEQFF.

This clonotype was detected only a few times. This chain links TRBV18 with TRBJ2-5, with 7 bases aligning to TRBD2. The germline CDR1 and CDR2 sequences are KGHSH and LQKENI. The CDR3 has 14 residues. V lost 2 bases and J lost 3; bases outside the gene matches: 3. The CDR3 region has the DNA TGTGCCAGCTCACCAAGCGGGGTTAAAGAGACCCAGTACTTC. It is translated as CASSPSGVKETQYF.

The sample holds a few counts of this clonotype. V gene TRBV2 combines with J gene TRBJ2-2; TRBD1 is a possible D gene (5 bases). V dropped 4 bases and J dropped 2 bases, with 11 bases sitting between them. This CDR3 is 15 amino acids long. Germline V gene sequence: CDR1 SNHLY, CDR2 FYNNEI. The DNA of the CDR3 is TGTGCCAGCAGTGTAGCAGGGTTCAACACCGGGGAGCTGTTTTTT. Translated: CASSVAGFNTGELFF. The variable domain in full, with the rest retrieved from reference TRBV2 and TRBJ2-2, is EPEVTQTPSHQVTQMGQEVILRCVPISNHLYFYWYRQILGQKVEFLVSFYNNEISEKSEIFDDQFSVERPDGSNFTLKIRSTKLEDSAMYFCASSVAGFNTGELFFGEGSRLTVL.

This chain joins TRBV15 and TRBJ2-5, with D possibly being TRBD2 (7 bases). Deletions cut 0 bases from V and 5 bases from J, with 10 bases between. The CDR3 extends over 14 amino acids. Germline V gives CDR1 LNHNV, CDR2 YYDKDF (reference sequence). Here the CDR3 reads CATSREGGGETQYF. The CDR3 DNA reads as TGTGCCACCAGCAGAGAAGGGGGGGGCGAGACCCAGTACTTC.

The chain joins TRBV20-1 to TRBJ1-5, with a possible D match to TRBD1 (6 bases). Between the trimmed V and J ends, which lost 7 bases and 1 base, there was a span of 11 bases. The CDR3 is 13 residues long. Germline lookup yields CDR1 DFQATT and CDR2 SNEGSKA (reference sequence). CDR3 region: CSGVGGSNQPQHF. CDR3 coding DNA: TGCAGTGGTGTAGGGGGAAGCAATCAGCCCCAGCATTTT.

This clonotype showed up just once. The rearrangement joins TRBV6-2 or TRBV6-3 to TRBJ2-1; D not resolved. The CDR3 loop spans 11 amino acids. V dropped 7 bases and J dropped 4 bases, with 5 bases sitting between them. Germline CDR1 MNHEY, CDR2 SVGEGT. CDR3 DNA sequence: TGTGCCAGCAATCAATACAATGAGCAGTTCTTC. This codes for CASNQYNEQFF.

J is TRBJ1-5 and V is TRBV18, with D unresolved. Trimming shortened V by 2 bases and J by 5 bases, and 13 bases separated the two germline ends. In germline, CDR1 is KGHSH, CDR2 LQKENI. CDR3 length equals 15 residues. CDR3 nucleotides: TGTGCCAGCTCACCAGGGCCAGGAGGGTATCAGCCCCAGCATTTT. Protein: CASSPGPGGYQPQHF.

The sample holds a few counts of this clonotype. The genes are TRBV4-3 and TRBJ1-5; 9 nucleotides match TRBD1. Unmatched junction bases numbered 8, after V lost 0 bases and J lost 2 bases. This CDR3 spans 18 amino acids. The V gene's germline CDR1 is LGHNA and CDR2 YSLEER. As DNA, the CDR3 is TGCGCCAGCAGCCAAGATTGGACAGGGGCAGGGGGCAATCAGCCCCAGCATTTT. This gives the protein CASSQDWTGAGGNQPQHF.

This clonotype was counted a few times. The CDR3 DNA follows: TGCGCCAGCAGCCCGACAGGGGTCCGCTACGAGCAGTACTTC. It is translated as CASSPTGVRYEQYF. The V and J genes are TRBV5-1 and TRBJ2-7, with TRBD1 identical over 8 bases. Germline CDR1 is SGHRS and CDR2 is YFSETQ. The CDR3 contains 14 residues. Trimming at V came to 4 bases and at J to 3 bases, leaving 6 bases not matched to a gene. The whole variable domain, filled in from reference TRBV5-1 and TRBJ2-7, reads KAGVTQTPRYLIKTRGQQVTLSCSPISGHRSVSWYQQTPGQGLQFLFEYFSETQRNKGNFPGRFSGRQFSNSRSEMNVSTLELGDSALYLCASSPTGVRYEQYFGPGTRLTVT.

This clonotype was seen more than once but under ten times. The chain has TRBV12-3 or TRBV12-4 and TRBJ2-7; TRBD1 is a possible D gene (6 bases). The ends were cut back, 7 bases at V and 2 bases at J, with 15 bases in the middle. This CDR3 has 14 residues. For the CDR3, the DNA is TGTGCCAGCACCTCCCAGGGGATAGCCTACGAGCAGTACTTC. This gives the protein CASTSQGIAYEQYF.

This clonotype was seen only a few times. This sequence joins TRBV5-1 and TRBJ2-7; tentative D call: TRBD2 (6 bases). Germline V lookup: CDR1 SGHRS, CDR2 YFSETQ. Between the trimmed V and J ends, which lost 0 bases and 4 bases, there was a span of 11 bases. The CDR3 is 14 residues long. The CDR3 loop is CASSLGGMGYEQYF. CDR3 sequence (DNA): TGCGCCAGCAGCTTGGGCGGGATGGGATACGAGCAGTACTTC.